These 22 T cell receptor beta chains originate from one sample sequenced in a study of cytomegalovirus exposure and HLA in healthy donors. Primers included in the PCR were 60 Vbeta and 13 Jbeta primers. Libraries were prepared by immunoSEQ multiplex PCR; TCRdb keeps only in-frame clonotypes and omits some of them. This specimen shows over 30,000 clones; the ten leading clones hold 3.5% to 5%. The sequencing input was PBMCs. These receptors all come from a woman between 40 and 55 years old in good health and CMV-seropositive.

The gene calls are TRBV7-6 and TRBJ2-1; 8 nucleotides align to TRBD2. The CDR3 is made up of 15 amino acids. V lost 4 bases to trimming and J lost 2 bases; unmatched junction nucleotides: 4. Germline V gene data show CDR1 as SGHVS and CDR2 as FNYEAQ. Here the CDR3 DNA reads TGTGCCAGCAGCTCTAGCGGGCGGACCTACAATGAGCAGTTCTTC. Amino acid sequence: CASSSSGRTYNEQFF.

The chain combines TRBV2 with TRBJ2-3; 14 nucleotides agree with TRBD2. J was trimmed by 0 bases and V by 7 bases; bases with no gene match: 6. Per germline, CDR1 SNHLY and CDR2 FYNNEI. The CDR3 sequence is 17 residues long. The CDR3 DNA reads TGTGCCAGCACCGGACTAGCGGGAGGCTCTAGCACAGATACGCAGTATTTT. Translating gives CASTGLAGGSSTDTQYF.

The V and J genes are TRBV11-2 and TRBJ2-1; 7 positions agree with TRBD1. The germline V gene encodes CDR1 SGHAT and CDR2 FQNNGV. The trim removed 4 bases at V and 4 bases at J, leaving 7 bases unmatched. The CDR3 extends over 15 amino acids. The CDR3 sequence is CASSSSGTEYNEQFF. CDR3 DNA sequence: TGTGCCAGCAGCTCGTCCGGGACAGAGTACAATGAGCAGTTCTTC.

V is TRBV25-1 and J is TRBJ1-4; 9 bases match TRBD1. The germline gives CDR1 MGHDK, CDR2 SYGVNS. There are 16 residues in the CDR3. The V and J ends lost 4 bases and 8 bases, in that order; junction bases with no gene match: 11. This CDR3 reads CASSARNRGLNEKLFF. The CDR3 coding sequence is TGTGCCAGCAGTGCCCGCAACAGGGGGCTCAACGAAAAACTGTTTTTT.

The gene calls are TRBV11-3 and TRBJ2-5; 7 bases are shared with TRBD1. Germline CDR1 SGHNT, CDR2 YENEEA. The V and J ends lost 4 bases and 9 bases, in that order; junction bases with no gene match: 11. CDR3 length: 14 residues. The CDR3 sequence is CASSSRDSLGPQYF. The CDR3 DNA is TGTGCCAGCAGCTCAAGGGACAGCCTCGGGCCCCAGTACTTC.

The chain recombines TRBV25-1 with TRBJ1-1; D is unclear. There are 13 residues in the CDR3. V gave up 4 bases and J gave up 0 bases, with 6 bases separating them. Germline V gives CDR1 MGHDK, CDR2 SYGVNS. The CDR3 is CASSGSMNTEAFF. CDR3 DNA: TGTGCCAGCAGTGGTAGCATGAACACTGAAGCTTTCTTT.

V gene TRBV30 combines with J gene TRBJ1-4; the match to TRBD1 covers 7 bases. In germline, CDR1 is GTSNPN, CDR2 SVGIG (reference sequence). The CDR3 extends over 14 amino acids. Unmatched junction bases numbered 4, after V lost 1 base and J lost 5 bases. CDR3 sequence: CAWSGGTENEKLFF. The CDR3 DNA reads TGTGCCTGGAGTGGAGGGACAGAAAATGAAAAACTGTTTTTT.

V gene TRBV15 combines with J gene TRBJ2-1; 8 bases line up with TRBD2. Germline values: CDR1 LNHNV, CDR2 YYDKDF (reference sequence). The ends lost 9 bases at V and 4 bases at J; junction bases unmatched: 11. The CDR3 contains 15 residues. CDR3 in DNA: TGTGCCACGACCGCACAACTAGCGGCTTACAATGAGCAGTTCTTC. Protein product: CATTAQLAAYNEQFF.

The genes are TRBV5-4 and TRBJ2-2; D ambiguous. This CDR3 is built from 15 residues. Germline V CDR1 and CDR2: SGHNT, YYREEE (reference sequence). The V gene lost 3 bases and the J gene lost 2 bases, with 11 bases spanning the gap. Here the CDR3 DNA reads TGTGCCAGCAGCTCCCCGTACAAAAACACCGGGGAGCTGTTTTTT. Its translation is CASSSPYKNTGELFF.

The chain combines TRBV19 with TRBJ1-5, with D perhaps TRBD1 (5 bases). The CDR3 spans 17 residues. The germline V gene has CDR1 LNHDA and CDR2 SQIVND (reference sequence). The ends were cut back, 4 bases at V and 3 bases at J, with 19 bases in the middle. CDR3 sequence: CASSRGGPGGVNQPQHF. For the CDR3, the DNA is TGTGCCAGTAGTAGGGGAGGTCCAGGAGGGGTCAATCAGCCCCAGCATTTT.

The gene calls are TRBV19 and TRBJ2-5; 8 bases match TRBD2. Germline CDR1 reads LNHDA; CDR2 reads SQIVND (reference sequence). The CDR3 totals 16 residues. The V and J ends lost 4 bases and 5 bases, in that order; junction bases with no gene match: 12. The CDR3, as DNA: TGTGCCAGTAGTACCGGCACGGGACTAGAGGGCGAGACCCAGTACTTC. Translated, it gives CASSTGTGLEGETQYF.

The chain joins TRBV6-1 to TRBJ2-2; D is perhaps TRBD1 (6 bases). Germline CDR1 and CDR2: MNHNS and SASEGT. The CDR3 is made up of 14 amino acids. Trimming removed 2 bases at V and 7 bases at J, with 11 bases between. The DNA of the CDR3 is TGTGCCAGCAGTGAAATAGGGGGACGCGGGGAGCTGTTTTTT. Its protein is CASSEIGGRGELFF.

The genes are TRBV30 and TRBJ1-2, with 7 bases lining up with TRBD1. The V and J ends lost 5 bases and 8 bases, in that order; junction bases with no gene match: 11. The V gene's germline CDR1 is GTSNPN and CDR2 SVGIG (reference sequence). CDR3 length equals 13 residues. CDR3 amino acids: CAWEDDRVGGYTF. In DNA, the CDR3 is TGTGCCTGGGAAGACGACAGGGTGGGCGGCTACACCTTC.

The genes are TRBV27 and TRBJ2-7; 13 bases fit TRBD2. The ends lost 5 bases at V and 0 bases at J; junction bases unmatched: 4. Germline CDR1 MNHEY, CDR2 SMNVEV (reference sequence). The length of the CDR3 is 16 residues. The chain's CDR3 is CASSGRTSGSSYEQYF. In DNA form, the CDR3 reads TGTGCCAGCAGTGGAAGGACTAGCGGGAGCTCCTACGAGCAGTACTTC.

In DNA, the CDR3 is TGTGCCAGCAGCACGGGACTAGGGTACGAGCAGTACTTC. It encodes CASSTGLGYEQYF. The chain carries TRBV13 and TRBJ2-7, with 8 bases that match TRBD2. CDR1 is PRHDT, CDR2 FYEKMQ, per germline (reference sequence). The CDR3 is 13 residues long. With V trimmed by 5 bases and J by 4 bases, 4 bases remained unmatched.

DNA for the CDR3: TGTGCCAGTAGCCCATTGACAGCGAGGTATGGCTACACCTTC. Translated: CASSPLTARYGYTF. V is TRBV19 and J is TRBJ1-2, with D possibly being TRBD1 (5 bases). Per the germline V gene, CDR1 is LNHDA and CDR2 is SQIVND (reference sequence). Trimming took 6 bases from V and 5 from J, leaving 16 bases between them. The CDR3 is 14 residues long. Filled out from reference TRBV19 and TRBJ1-2, the complete variable domain reads DGGITQSPKYLFRKEGQNVTLSCEQNLNHDAMYWYRQDPGQGLRLIYYSQIVNDFQKGDIAEGYSVSREKKESFPLTVTSAQKNPTAFYLCASSPLTARYGYTFGSGTRLTVV.

In DNA form, the CDR3 reads TGTGCCAGCAAACAGGGACTAGCGGGTTCCTACGAGCAGTACTTC. This sequence encodes CASKQGLAGSYEQYF. This rearrangement joins TRBV5-4 to TRBJ2-7, with TRBD2 identical over 12 bases. The germline gives CDR1 SGHNT, CDR2 YYREEE (reference sequence). The trim removed 6 bases at V and 1 base at J, leaving 5 bases unmatched. The CDR3 is 15 amino acids.

This chain joins TRBV6-5 and TRBJ2-7, with D perhaps matching TRBD2 (6 bases). The V end lost 0 bases, the J end lost 6 bases, and 18 bases lay between the germline ends. Germline CDR1 reads MNHEY; CDR2 reads SVGAGI. The CDR3 sequence is 16 residues long. The CDR3 nucleotides read TGTGCCAGCAGTTACTCGATCCCGACTAGATTCGGCGAGCAGTACTTC. Its translation is CASSYSIPTRFGEQYF.

The chain has TRBV7-8 and TRBJ2-7; 13 nucleotides agree with TRBD2. The CDR3 is made up of 16 amino acids. CDR1 and CDR2 (germline): SGHVS, FQNEAQ. V was clipped by 5 bases and J by 2 bases; unmatched bases: 6. Here the CDR3 reads CASSGPGLAGPYEQYF. DNA for the CDR3: TGTGCCAGCAGCGGACCGGGACTAGCGGGACCCTACGAGCAGTACTTC.

The rearrangement joins TRBV9 to TRBJ1-2; D is possibly TRBD1 (6 bases). V lost 7 bases and J lost 6, with 10 bases in between. CDR1 is SGDLS and CDR2 is YYNGEE in the germline V gene. This CDR3 contains 11 residues. The DNA for the CDR3 is TGTGCCAGCGGACAGTACCATGGCTACACCTTC. Translating gives CASGQYHGYTF. The whole variable domain, remainder taken from reference TRBV9 and TRBJ1-2, is DSGVTQTPKHLITATGQRVTLRCSPRSGDLSVYWYQQSLDQGLQFLIQYYNGEERAKGNILERFSAQQFPDLHSELNLSSLELGDSALYFCASGQYHGYTFGSGTRLTVV.

The V call is TRBV6-1, the J call TRBJ1-5; TRBD1 aligns across 8 bases. The CDR3 contains 15 residues. Trimming took 9 bases from V and 9 from J; bases not matched to a gene: 16. Germline V gene lookup returns CDR1 MNHNS and CDR2 SASEGT. The CDR3 DNA reads TGTGCCAGTAACTCGGGAACAGGGGGTGTGGGGCCCCAGCATTTT. Translating it yields CASNSGTGGVGPQHF.

The V call is TRBV6-5, the J call TRBJ1-3; no reliable D call. V lost 6 bases to trimming and J lost 2 bases, with 8 bases between them. Germline values: CDR1 MNHEY, CDR2 SVGAGI. The CDR3 is 13 amino acids. The CDR3 spells CASSRKTGNTIYF. CDR3 coding DNA: TGTGCCAGCAGCAGGAAGACTGGAAACACCATATATTTT.